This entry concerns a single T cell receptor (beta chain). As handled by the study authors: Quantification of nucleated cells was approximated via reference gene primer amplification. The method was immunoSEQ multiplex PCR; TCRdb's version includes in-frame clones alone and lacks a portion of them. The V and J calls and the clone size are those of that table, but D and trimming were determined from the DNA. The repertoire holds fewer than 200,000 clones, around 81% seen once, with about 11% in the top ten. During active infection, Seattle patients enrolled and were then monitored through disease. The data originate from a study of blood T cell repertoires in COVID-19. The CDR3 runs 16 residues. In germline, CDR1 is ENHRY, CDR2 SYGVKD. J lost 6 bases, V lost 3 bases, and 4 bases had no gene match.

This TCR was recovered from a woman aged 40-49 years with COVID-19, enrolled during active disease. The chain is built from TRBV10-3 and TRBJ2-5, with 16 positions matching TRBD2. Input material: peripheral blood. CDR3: CAISDPGLAGGKTQYF. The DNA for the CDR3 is TGTGCCATCAGTGACCCGGGACTAGCGGGGGGGAAGACCCAGTACTTC.